The 12 T cell receptor beta chains below come from one sample, sequenced in a study of T cell responses to AZD1222 COVID-19 vaccine. The method was immunoSEQ multiplex PCR; TCRdb's version includes in-frame clones alone and lacks a portion of them. The table includes about 150,000 clones, roughly nine tenths detected once. This sample comprised peripheral blood, obtained after recovery from COVID-19. The receptors come from an adult who had recovered from COVID-19.

As DNA, the CDR3 is TGTGCCAGCAGCCCCGTCACAGGCACTGAACCTTCACCCCTCCACTTT. Amino acid sequence: CASSPVTGTEPSPLHF. The chain joins TRBV5-4 to TRBJ1-6, with D maybe TRBD1 (5 bases). Germline CDR1 and CDR2: SGHNT and YYREEE (reference sequence). Trimming cost V 4 bases and J 9 bases, with 20 bases left between them. The CDR3 loop spans 16 amino acids.

The chain employs TRBV19 and TRBJ2-5; 10 positions agree with TRBD2. This CDR3 is built from 15 residues. Germline trimming cut 6 bases from V and 7 bases from J; bases unmatched to any gene: 11. CDR1 and CDR2 from the germline V gene are LNHDA and SQIVND (reference sequence). DNA of the CDR3: TGTGCCAGTAGCAGACGGGGGACTAGCGCAAGGACCCAGTACTTC. It yields the protein CASSRRGTSARTQYF.

The V and J genes are TRBV29-1 and TRBJ1-1; D might be TRBD1 (6 bases). CDR3 length equals 13 residues. V dropped 7 bases and J dropped 2 bases, with 14 bases sitting between them. Germline V gives CDR1 SQVTM, CDR2 ANQGSEA. CDR3 bases: TGCAGCGCCTGGGGGCCAGGAAACACTGAAGCTTTCTTT. Its protein is CSAWGPGNTEAFF.

This sequence joins TRBV5-6 and TRBJ1-6; no clear D. The CDR3 is 15 amino acids. From germline, CDR1 is SGHDT and CDR2 YYEEEE. Trimming left V 0 bases short and J 8 bases short, with 12 bases between. CDR3 nucleotides: TGTGCCAGCAGCTTGGGCTGGGCAGATGATTCACCCCTCCACTTT. Its protein product is CASSLGWADDSPLHF.

The CDR3: CASSAGYAGPGNEQFF. DNA for the CDR3: TGTGCCAGTAGTGCAGGCTATGCAGGGCCCGGAAATGAGCAGTTCTTC. The rearrangement joins TRBV19 to TRBJ2-1, with D possibly matching TRBD1 (5 bases). The ends were cut back, 5 bases at V and 7 bases at J, with 21 bases in the middle. Germline V CDR1 and CDR2: LNHDA, SQIVND (reference sequence). The CDR3 contains 16 residues.

This chain joins TRBV28 and TRBJ1-1, with no clear D. This CDR3 has 15 amino acids. Trimming removed 3 bases from V and 4 bases from J, with 15 bases in between. The germline gives CDR1 MDHEN, CDR2 SYDVKM. The CDR3 DNA reads TGTGCCAGCAGTTTGGTGGACGCGACACGCACTGAAGCTTTCTTT. It translates to CASSLVDATRTEAFF.

This chain links TRBV19 with TRBJ2-3; TRBD1 is a possible D gene (6 bases). The V end lost 8 bases, the J end lost 0 bases, and 12 bases lay between the germline ends. The CDR3 runs 14 residues. CDR1 LNHDA and CDR2 SQIVND come from the germline V gene (reference sequence). In DNA, the CDR3 is TGTGCCAGTGGCCGGCAGGGGAGCACAGATACGCAGTATTTT. Its translation is CASGRQGSTDTQYF. Filled out from reference TRBV19 and TRBJ2-3, the complete variable domain reads DGGITQSPKYLFRKEGQNVTLSCEQNLNHDAMYWYRQDPGQGLRLIYYSQIVNDFQKGDIAEGYSVSREKKESFPLTVTSAQKNPTAFYLCASGRQGSTDTQYFGPGTRLTVL.

The chain couples TRBV6-6 to TRBJ1-5; D gene unclear. Germline V gene data show CDR1 as MNHNY and CDR2 as SVGAGI (reference sequence). CDR3 length: 16 amino acids. Trimming took off 5 bases at V and 0 bases at J, with 14 bases between the two ends. Here the CDR3 reads CASSRVFTDSNQPQHF. The CDR3 region has the DNA TGTGCCAGCAGTCGAGTGTTCACGGATAGCAATCAGCCCCAGCATTTT.

This clone was detected once. The V and J genes are TRBV5-4 and TRBJ1-3, with a possible D match to TRBD1 (6 bases). V lost 0 bases and J 2 bases, leaving 12 bases between the germline ends. There are 16 residues in the CDR3. Germline CDR1 is SGHNT and CDR2 is YYREEE (reference sequence). The CDR3: CASSLGTASTGNTIYF. The CDR3 DNA sequence: TGTGCCAGCAGCTTGGGGACAGCCTCTACTGGAAACACCATATATTTT.

V and J are TRBV13 and TRBJ2-1, with 11 bases aligning to TRBD2. CDR1 is PRHDT, CDR2 FYEKMQ, per germline (reference sequence). The CDR3 is 16 residues long. The junction had 8 bases not matched to a gene; V was cut back by 4 bases and J by 6 bases. CDR3 coding DNA: TGTGCCAGCAGCTCCACCGGGACTAGCGGTGCCAATGAGCAGTTCTTC. Protein sequence: CASSSTGTSGANEQFF.

The rearrangement uses TRBV27 and TRBJ2-5; either TRBD1 or TRBD2 may supply D (5 bases each). V was cut by 6 bases and J by 2 bases, with 10 bases left in between. Germline-derived CDR1 and CDR2 are MNHEY and SMNVEV (reference sequence). CDR3 length: 13 amino acids. CDR3 region: CASSRWGQETQYF. CDR3 bases: TGTGCCAGCAGCCGGTGGGGGCAAGAGACCCAGTACTTC.

This chain connects TRBV2 to TRBJ1-4; 8 bases fit TRBD1. After removal of 6 bases from V and 3 bases from J, the junction contained 3 bases not matched to a gene. The V gene's germline CDR1 is SNHLY and CDR2 FYNNEI. The CDR3 covers 14 residues. The CDR3 region is CASSEDRANEKLFF. DNA for the CDR3: TGTGCCAGCAGCGAGGACAGGGCTAATGAAAAACTGTTTTTT.